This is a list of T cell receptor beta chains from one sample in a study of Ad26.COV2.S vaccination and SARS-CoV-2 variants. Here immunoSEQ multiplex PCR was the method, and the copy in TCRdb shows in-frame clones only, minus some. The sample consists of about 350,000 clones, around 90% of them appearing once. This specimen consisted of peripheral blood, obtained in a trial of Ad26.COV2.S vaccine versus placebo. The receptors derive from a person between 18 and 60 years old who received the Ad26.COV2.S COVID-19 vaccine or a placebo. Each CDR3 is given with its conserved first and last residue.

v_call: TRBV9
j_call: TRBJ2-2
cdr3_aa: CASSVEAGGYTGELFF

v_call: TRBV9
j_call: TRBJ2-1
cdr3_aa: CASSVEVRADEQFF

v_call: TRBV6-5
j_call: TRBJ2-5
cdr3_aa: CASSKHRDLETQYF

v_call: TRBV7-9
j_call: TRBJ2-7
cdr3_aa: CASRGTSYEQYF

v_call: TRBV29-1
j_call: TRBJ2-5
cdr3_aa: CSVGSGGGETQYF

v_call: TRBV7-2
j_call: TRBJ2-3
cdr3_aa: CASSSRLAVDTQYF

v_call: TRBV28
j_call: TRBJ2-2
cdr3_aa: CASSLRTSGRVSTGELFF

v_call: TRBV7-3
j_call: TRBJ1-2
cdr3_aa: CASARELGNGYTF

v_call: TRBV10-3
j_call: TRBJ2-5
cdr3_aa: CATGTPQETQYF

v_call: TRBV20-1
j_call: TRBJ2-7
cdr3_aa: CSASPSLSYEQYF

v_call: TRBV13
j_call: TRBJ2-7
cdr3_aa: CASSFLLEAYEQYF

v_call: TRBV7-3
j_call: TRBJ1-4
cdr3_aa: CASSLLGPGQPNEKLFF

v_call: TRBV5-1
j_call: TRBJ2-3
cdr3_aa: CASSLFRTGGGLSTDTQYF

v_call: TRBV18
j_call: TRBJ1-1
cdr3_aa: CASSLTENTEAFF

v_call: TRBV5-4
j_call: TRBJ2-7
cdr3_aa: CASSPDLYEQYF

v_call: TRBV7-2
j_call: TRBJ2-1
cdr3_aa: CASSMGLAGGRNEQFF

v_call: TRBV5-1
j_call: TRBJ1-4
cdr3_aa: CASSLMGDIKLFF

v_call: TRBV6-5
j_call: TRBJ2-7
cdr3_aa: CASSYSRSGQGSEQYF

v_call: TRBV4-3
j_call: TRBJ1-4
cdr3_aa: CASSQGQGWNEKLFF

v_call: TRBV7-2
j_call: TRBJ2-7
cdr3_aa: CASSRATGVHEQYF

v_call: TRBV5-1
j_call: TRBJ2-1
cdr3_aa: CASSLGGFSSYNEQFF

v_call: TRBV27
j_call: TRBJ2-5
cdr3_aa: CASSWDLAETQYF

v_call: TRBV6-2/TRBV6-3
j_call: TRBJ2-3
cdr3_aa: CASSYRRTSGGTDTQYF

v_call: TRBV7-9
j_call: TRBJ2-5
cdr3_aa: CASSLARKETQYF

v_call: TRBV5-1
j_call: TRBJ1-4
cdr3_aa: CASSQSGASGEKLFF

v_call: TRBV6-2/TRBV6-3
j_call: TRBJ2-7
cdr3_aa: CASSPLIGTGASEQYF